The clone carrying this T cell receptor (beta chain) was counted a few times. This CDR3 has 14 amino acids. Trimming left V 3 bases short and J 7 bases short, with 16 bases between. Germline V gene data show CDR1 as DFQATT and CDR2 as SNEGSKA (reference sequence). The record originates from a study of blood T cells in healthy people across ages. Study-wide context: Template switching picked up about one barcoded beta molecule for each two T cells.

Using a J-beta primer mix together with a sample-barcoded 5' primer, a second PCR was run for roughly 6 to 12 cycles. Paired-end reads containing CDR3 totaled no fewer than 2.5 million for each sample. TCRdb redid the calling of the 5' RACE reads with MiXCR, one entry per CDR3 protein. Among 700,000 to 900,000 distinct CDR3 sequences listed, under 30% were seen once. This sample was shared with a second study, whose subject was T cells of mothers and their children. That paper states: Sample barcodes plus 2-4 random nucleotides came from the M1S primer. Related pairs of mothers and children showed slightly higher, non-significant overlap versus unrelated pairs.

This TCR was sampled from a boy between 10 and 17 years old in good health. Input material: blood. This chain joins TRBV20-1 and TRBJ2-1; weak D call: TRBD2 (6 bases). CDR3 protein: CSASMDNAGNEQFF. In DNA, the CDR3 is TGCAGTGCTAGTATGGACAATGCGGGGAATGAGCAGTTCTTC.